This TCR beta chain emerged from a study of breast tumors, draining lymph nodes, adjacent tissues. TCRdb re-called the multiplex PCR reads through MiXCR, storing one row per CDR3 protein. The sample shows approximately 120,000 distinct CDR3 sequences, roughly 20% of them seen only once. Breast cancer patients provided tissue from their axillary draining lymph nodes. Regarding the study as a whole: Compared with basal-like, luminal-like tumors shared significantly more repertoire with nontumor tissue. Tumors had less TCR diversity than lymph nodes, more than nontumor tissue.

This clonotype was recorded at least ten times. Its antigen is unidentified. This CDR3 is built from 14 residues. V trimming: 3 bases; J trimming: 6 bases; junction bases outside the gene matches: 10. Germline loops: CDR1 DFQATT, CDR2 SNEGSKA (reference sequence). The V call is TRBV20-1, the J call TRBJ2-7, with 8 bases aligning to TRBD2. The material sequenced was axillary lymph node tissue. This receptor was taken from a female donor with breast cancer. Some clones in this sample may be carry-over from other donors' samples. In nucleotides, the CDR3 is TGCAGTGCTAGCGGAAGCGGGAGAAGCTCCGAGCAGTACTTC. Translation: CSASGSGRSSEQYF.